This T cell receptor beta chain was captured by sequencing in a study of T cell changes during pregnancy in multiple sclerosis. J gave up 5 bases and V 3 bases, and 4 bases lay outside the gene matches. This CDR3 has 13 amino acids. The germline V gene encodes CDR1 SGHDT and CDR2 YYEEEE. Only in-frame clones appear in the TCRdb table, and some are missing; sequencing was by immunoSEQ multiplex PCR. The data show over 70,000 clones, with roughly nine tenths seen just once and 1.5% to 2% held by the top ten. This chain uses TRBV5-6 with TRBJ2-7; 8 bases fit TRBD2. This sequence was found in a female donor in good health, enrolled as a control in a pregnancy study. The sample in question was peripheral blood, obtained in the first trimester of pregnancy. The CDR3: CASSSHSGNEQYF. The CDR3 nucleotides read TGTGCCAGCAGCTCCCATAGCGGGAACGAGCAGTACTTC.